This record covers a single TCR beta chain. The antigen is unknown. This sample stems from a study of CXCR3-negative and CXCR3-positive naive CD8 T cells. 5' RACE that incorporated UMI labels was used to prepare the TRB cDNA libraries. TCRdb reprocessed the 5' RACE reads and reports one entry per CDR3 protein, with no DNA. The sample's table shows 85,000 to 130,000 distinct CDR3 sequences. Study observations and caveats: Fresh PBMCs were used in most assays, and CXCR3 expression partially decreased after cryopreservation. CXCR3-positive naive cells had TRB CDR3s that were more hydrophobic than CXCR3-negative naive cells had.

This CDR3 spans 13 amino acids. J is TRBJ2-3 and V is TRBV12-3 or TRBV12-4. The source is a human donor in good health. Some clones in this sample may be carry-over from other donors' samples. The sequenced sample was naive CXCR3+ CD8+ T cells from blood. Subset defined: CD45RO-CCR7+CD27+CD95- naive CD8+ T cells expressing CXCR3 (TNR3+). CDR3 loop: CASSRSSTDTQYF.